The next 21 T cell receptor beta chains were all read from a single sample in a study of cytomegalovirus exposure and HLA in healthy donors. The study ran its PCR with 60 Vbeta and 13 Jbeta primers. Only in-frame clones appear in the TCRdb table, and some are missing; sequencing was by immunoSEQ multiplex PCR. Here the sample spans about 180,000 clones, 60% to 80% being singletons. Specimen: PBMCs. The receptors stem from a man between 60 and 75 years old in good health and CMV-seronegative.

There are a few counts of this clone. This chain joins TRBV19 and TRBJ2-1; D is perhaps TRBD2 (6 bases). Looked up from germline, CDR1 is LNHDA and CDR2 is SQIVND (reference sequence). This CDR3 region has 15 residues. The germline V and J ends were trimmed by 3 bases and 6 bases, with 15 bases remaining between them. CDR3 residues: CASSMDLGLVNEQFF. The CDR3 region has the DNA TGTGCCAGTAGTATGGATCTGGGACTCGTCAATGAGCAGTTCTTC.

In the case of this clone: Germline is not matched at one junction end, which may reflect a read error. The chain has TRBV10-3 and TRBJ1-2; TRBD1 agrees at 9 bases. Germline V gives CDR1 ENHRY, CDR2 SYGVKD. The CDR3 is 12 residues long. The CDR3 nucleotides are TGTGCCATCAAGGACAGGGGCTCTGGCTACCCCTTC. Translating gives CAIKDRGSGYPF.

This clone was detected a few times. This chain joins TRBV2 and TRBJ2-7; 8 bases align to TRBD1. CDR3 length equals 14 residues. Germline loops: CDR1 SNHLY, CDR2 FYNNEI. With V trimmed by 6 bases and J by 7 bases, 11 bases remained unmatched. In nucleotides, the CDR3 is TGTGCCAGCAGGGAACGGGACAGGTCTTGGGAGCAGTACTTC. Protein: CASRERDRSWEQYF.

This clone was recorded at least ten times. Other DNA sequences of this sample code for an identical CDR3. This sequence joins TRBV6-5 and TRBJ2-7; D might be TRBD1 (6 bases). CDR1 is MNHEY, CDR2 SVGAGI, per germline. The CDR3 sequence is 12 residues long. Deletions cut 8 bases from V and 3 bases from J, with 11 bases between. CDR3 residues: CASRRDNYEQYF. The CDR3 DNA sequence: TGTGCCAGCCGCCGGGACAACTACGAGCAGTACTTC.

This clone showed up just once. This rearrangement joins TRBV5-4 to TRBJ2-7, with a weak D call TRBD2 (6 bases). The CDR3 covers 14 residues. Trimming cost V 0 bases and J 1 base, with 8 bases left between them. Germline V gene data show CDR1 as SGHNT and CDR2 as YYREEE (reference sequence). CDR3 loop: CASSLAAGSYEQYF. In DNA form, the CDR3 reads TGTGCCAGCAGCTTGGCCGCGGGGTCCTACGAGCAGTACTTC.

This clone was picked up a small number of times. This rearrangement joins TRBV10-2 to TRBJ2-5; 15 positions agree with TRBD2. The V gene end was trimmed by 5 bases and the J gene end by 2 bases; junction bases not matched to a gene: 3. The CDR3 spans 16 residues. The V gene's germline CDR1 is WSHSY and CDR2 SAAADI. CDR3 bases: TGCGCCAGCAGTTGGACTAGCGGGGGGGGGCAAGAGACCCAGTACTTC. It encodes CASSWTSGGGQETQYF.

The V gene is TRBV13, the J gene TRBJ1-2, with TRBD1 as a possible D gene (6 bases). Trimming took off 3 bases at V and 5 bases at J, with 19 bases between the two ends. CDR3 length: 16 residues. The germline CDR1 and CDR2 sequences are PRHDT and FYEKMQ (reference sequence). CDR3 nucleotide sequence: TGTGCCAGCAGCTTCAACACGCCAGGGGTGAAATATGGCTACACCTTC. Translating it yields CASSFNTPGVKYGYTF.

This clone appeared a few times. The CDR3 DNA reads TGTGCCAGCAGTCTTGGGACTTCCATTACCTACGAGCAGTACTTC. Protein sequence: CASSLGTSITYEQYF. The genes are TRBV7-2 and TRBJ2-7, with D perhaps matching TRBD2 (6 bases). Trimming took off 6 bases at V and 2 bases at J, with 17 bases between the two ends. This CDR3 has 15 residues. The germline V gene encodes CDR1 SGHTA and CDR2 FQGNSA.

The genes are TRBV19 and TRBJ1-2; tentatively, D is TRBD1 (6 bases). With 4 bases removed from V and 5 bases from J, the gap between germline ends came to 20 bases. Germline V gives CDR1 LNHDA, CDR2 SQIVND (reference sequence). This CDR3 is 16 amino acids long. DNA for the CDR3: TGTGCCAGTAGTAACCCCCTGAGACAGGTCCGGTATGGCTACACCTTC. It encodes CASSNPLRQVRYGYTF.

The chain has TRBV5-1 and TRBJ2-2, with D tentatively TRBD1 (6 bases). V was clipped by 4 bases and J by 6 bases, with 10 bases between them. Germline lookup yields CDR1 SGHRS and CDR2 YFSETQ. The CDR3 has 13 amino acids. CDR3 nucleotide sequence: TGCGCCAGCAGCACAGGGACCTCCGGGGAGCTGTTTTTT. Amino acids: CASSTGTSGELFF.

The V and J genes are TRBV30 and TRBJ2-1, with D possibly being TRBD1 (6 bases). Germline V gene data show CDR1 as GTSNPN and CDR2 as SVGIG (reference sequence). The CDR3 totals 12 residues. V dropped 4 bases and J dropped 8 bases, with 12 bases sitting between them. CDR3 nucleotides: TGTGCCTGGAAGGCAGGGGTCCATGAGCAGTTCTTC. It is translated as CAWKAGVHEQFF.

This clone has a single count. The V and J genes are TRBV9 and TRBJ2-1; 11 bases are shared with TRBD1. Germline CDR1 is SGDLS and CDR2 is YYNGEE. The CDR3 is 15 amino acids. V was clipped by 4 bases and J by 5 bases; unmatched bases: 5. CDR3 amino acids: CASSPRTGGDNEQFF. Here the CDR3 DNA reads TGTGCCAGCAGCCCGCGGACAGGGGGCGACAATGAGCAGTTCTTC.

The V and J genes are TRBV6-5 and TRBJ1-4; D call uncertain. Trimming left V 5 bases short and J 6 bases short, with 13 bases between. Germline V gene sequence: CDR1 MNHEY, CDR2 SVGAGI. This CDR3 is 14 amino acids long. This CDR3 is CASSPGRLHEKLFF. The CDR3 DNA is TGTGCCAGCAGTCCCGGGAGGCTGCATGAAAAACTGTTTTTT.

The chain is built from TRBV7-6 and TRBJ2-2; TRBD2 might be the D (5 bases). The CDR3 is 13 residues long. Germline values: CDR1 SGHVS, CDR2 FNYEAQ. V was clipped by 3 bases and J by 8 bases, with 10 bases between them. The CDR3 DNA follows: TGTGCCAGCAGCTTTAGACGGGAAGGGGAGCTGTTTTTT. It specifies CASSFRREGELFF.

V and J are TRBV7-2 and TRBJ1-1, with D possibly TRBD1 on 5 matching bases. Germline V lookup: CDR1 SGHTA, CDR2 FQGNSA. V dropped 3 bases and J dropped 4 bases, with 15 bases sitting between them. The CDR3 runs to 15 residues. CDR3 amino acids: CASSLKPRESTEAFF. CDR3 bases: TGTGCCAGCAGCTTGAAGCCCAGGGAAAGCACTGAAGCTTTCTTT.

J is TRBJ2-7 and V is TRBV27; TRBD1 matches at 12 bases. This CDR3 spans 17 amino acids. Germline V gene sequence: CDR1 MNHEY, CDR2 SMNVEV (reference sequence). The V and J ends lost 3 bases and 0 bases, in that order; junction bases with no gene match: 6. This chain's CDR3 is CASSFRGQGASSYEQYF. CDR3 bases: TGTGCCAGCAGTTTCCGGGGACAGGGGGCAAGCTCCTACGAGCAGTACTTC.

The chain couples TRBV9 to TRBJ2-1; the match to TRBD2 covers 9 bases. The CDR3 extends over 18 amino acids. The trim removed 3 bases at V and 3 bases at J, leaving 13 bases unmatched. The germline V gene encodes CDR1 SGDLS and CDR2 YYNGEE. CDR3 DNA sequence: TGTGCCAGCAGCGGAGGGACTAGCACAACAGGTTTCTACAATGAGCAGTTCTTC. Translation: CASSGGTSTTGFYNEQFF.

This chain joins TRBV27 and TRBJ2-7; D may be TRBD2 (6 bases). In germline, CDR1 is MNHEY, CDR2 SMNVEV (reference sequence). Trimming removed 4 bases from V and 1 base from J, with 8 bases in between. The length of the CDR3 is 13 residues. DNA of the CDR3: TGTGCCAGCAGTTGGGGGGAGTCCTACGAGCAGTACTTC. Translation: CASSWGESYEQYF.

This chain connects TRBV5-4 to TRBJ2-1; unclear D gene. This CDR3 region has 13 residues. Germline CDR1 is SGHNT and CDR2 is YYREEE (reference sequence). Trimming cost V 4 bases and J 9 bases, with 14 bases left between them. The CDR3 sequence is CASSPAEGLEQFF. DNA of the CDR3: TGTGCCAGCAGCCCCGCGGAAGGTCTTGAGCAGTTCTTC.

The table lists this clone with a few counts. J is TRBJ1-1 and V is TRBV10-3; tentative D call: TRBD1 (6 bases). Per the germline V gene, CDR1 is ENHRY and CDR2 is SYGVKD. Trimming shortened V by 2 bases and J by 1 base, and 11 bases separated the two germline ends. This CDR3 is built from 15 residues. The CDR3 coding sequence is TGTGCCATCAGTGAGGTGTTGGGACAGAACACTGAAGCTTTCTTT. Protein product: CAISEVLGQNTEAFF.

The sample holds one count of this clone. V gene TRBV5-4 combines with J gene TRBJ2-7, with 8 bases aligning to TRBD2. With V trimmed by 4 bases and J by 7 bases, 16 bases remained unmatched. This CDR3 spans 16 amino acids. The germline V gene encodes CDR1 SGHNT and CDR2 YYREEE (reference sequence). CDR3 sequence: CASSPAPTGGPWEQYF. CDR3 nucleotides: TGTGCCAGCAGCCCAGCCCCAACGGGAGGGCCTTGGGAGCAGTACTTC.